Described below is a single T cell receptor beta chain sequence and its context. These data belong to a study of blood T cell repertoires in COVID-19. Assay: immunoSEQ multiplex PCR; the TCRdb copy retains only in-frame clones and omits some. This table holds 20,000 to 30,000 clones, 70% to 90% found once. Germline V lookup: CDR1 LNHNV, CDR2 YYDKDF (reference sequence). The germline V and J ends were trimmed by 0 bases and 2 bases, with 7 bases remaining between them. This CDR3 comprises 14 residues. Sequenced sample: peripheral blood. This TCR was sampled from a woman in her seventies with COVID-19, enrolled during active disease. The rearrangement links TRBV15 to TRBJ1-1; D call uncertain. This chain's CDR3 is CATSRDSRNTEAFF. Written as DNA, the CDR3 is TGTGCCACCAGCAGAGATTCGCGAAACACTGAAGCTTTCTTT.